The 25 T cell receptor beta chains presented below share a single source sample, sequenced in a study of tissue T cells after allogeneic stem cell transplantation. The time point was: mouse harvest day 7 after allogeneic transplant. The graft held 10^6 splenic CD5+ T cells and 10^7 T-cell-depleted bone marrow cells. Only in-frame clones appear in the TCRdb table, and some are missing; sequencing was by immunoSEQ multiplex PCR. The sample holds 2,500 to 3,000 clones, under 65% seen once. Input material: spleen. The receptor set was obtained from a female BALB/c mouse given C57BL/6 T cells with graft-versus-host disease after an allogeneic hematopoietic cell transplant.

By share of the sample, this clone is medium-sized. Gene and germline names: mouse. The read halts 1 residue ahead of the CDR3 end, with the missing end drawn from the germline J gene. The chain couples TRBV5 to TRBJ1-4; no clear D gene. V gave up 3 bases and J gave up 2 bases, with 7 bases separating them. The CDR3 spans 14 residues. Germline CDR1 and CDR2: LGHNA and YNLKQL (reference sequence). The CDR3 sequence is CASSQGSSNERLFF. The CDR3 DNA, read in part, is TGTGCCAGCAGCCAGGGATCATCCAACGAAAGATTATTT.

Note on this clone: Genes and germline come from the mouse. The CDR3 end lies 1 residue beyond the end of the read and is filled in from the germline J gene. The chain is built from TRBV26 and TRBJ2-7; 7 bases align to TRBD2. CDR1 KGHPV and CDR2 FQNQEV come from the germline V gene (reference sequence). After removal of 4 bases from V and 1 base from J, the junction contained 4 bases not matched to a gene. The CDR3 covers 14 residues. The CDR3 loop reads CASSPGLRSYEQYF. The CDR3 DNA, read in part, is TGTGCCAGCAGTCCGGGACTGCGGTCCTATGAACAGTAC. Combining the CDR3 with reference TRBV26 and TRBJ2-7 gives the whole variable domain NSKVIQTPRYLVKGQGQKAKMRCIPEKGHPVVFWYQQNKNNEFKFLINFQNQEVLQQIDMTEKRFSAECPSNSPCSLEIQSSEAGDSALYLCASSPGLRSYEQYFGPGTRLTVL.

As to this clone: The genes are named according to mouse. The CDR3 protein is CASRWGGRDQNTLYF. The DNA read from the CDR3 is TGTGCCAGCAGGTGGGGGGGGCGCGATCAAAACACCTTGTAC. The V gene is TRBV15, the J gene TRBJ2-4; the match to TRBD2 covers 8 bases. The observed sequence ends 1 residue before the CDR3 terminus, with the missing tail filled in from the germline J gene. V gave up 6 bases and J gave up 2 bases; unmatched junction bases: 7. Looked up from germline, CDR1 is SGHND and CDR2 is FRSKSL. The CDR3 is 15 residues long.

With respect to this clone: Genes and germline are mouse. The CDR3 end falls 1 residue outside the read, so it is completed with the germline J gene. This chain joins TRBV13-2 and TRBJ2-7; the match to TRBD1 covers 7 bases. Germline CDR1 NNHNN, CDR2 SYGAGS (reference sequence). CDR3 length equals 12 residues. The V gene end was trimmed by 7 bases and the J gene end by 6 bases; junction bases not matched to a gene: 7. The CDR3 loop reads CASSLRGTEQYF. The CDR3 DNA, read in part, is TGTGCCAGCAGCCTCAGGGGGACTGAACAGTAC.

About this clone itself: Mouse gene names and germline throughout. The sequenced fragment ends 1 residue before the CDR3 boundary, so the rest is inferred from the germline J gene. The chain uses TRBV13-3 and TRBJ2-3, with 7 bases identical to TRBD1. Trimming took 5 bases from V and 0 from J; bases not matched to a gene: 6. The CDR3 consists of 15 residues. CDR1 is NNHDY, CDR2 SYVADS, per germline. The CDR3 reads CASSPDRVSAETLYF. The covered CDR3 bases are TGTGCCAGCAGCCCTGACAGGGTTAGTGCAGAAACGCTGTAT.

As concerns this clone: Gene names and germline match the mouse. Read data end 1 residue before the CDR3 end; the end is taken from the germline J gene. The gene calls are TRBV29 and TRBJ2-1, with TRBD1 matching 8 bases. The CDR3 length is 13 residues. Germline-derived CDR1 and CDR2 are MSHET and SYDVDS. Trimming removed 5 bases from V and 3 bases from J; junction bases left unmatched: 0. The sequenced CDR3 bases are TGTGCTAGCAGTCAGGGGGCCTATGCTGAGCAGTTC. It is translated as CASSQGAYAEQF. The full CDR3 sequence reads CASSQGAYAEQFF.

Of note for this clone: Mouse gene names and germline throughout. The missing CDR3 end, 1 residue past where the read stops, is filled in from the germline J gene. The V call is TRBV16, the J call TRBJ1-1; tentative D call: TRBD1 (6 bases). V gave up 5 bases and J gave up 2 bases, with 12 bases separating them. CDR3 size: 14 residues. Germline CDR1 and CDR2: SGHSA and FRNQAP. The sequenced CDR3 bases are TGTGCAAGCAGCCTCCCGGGACATAACACAGAAGTCTTC. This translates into CASSLPGHNTEVF. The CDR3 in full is CASSLPGHNTEVFF. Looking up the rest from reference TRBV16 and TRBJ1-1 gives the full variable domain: NAGVIQTPRHKVTGKGQEATLWCEPISGHSAVFWYRQTIVQGLEFLTYFRNQAPIDDSGMPKERFSAQMPNQSHSTLKIQSTQPQDSAVYLCASSLPGHNTEVFFGKGTRLTVV.

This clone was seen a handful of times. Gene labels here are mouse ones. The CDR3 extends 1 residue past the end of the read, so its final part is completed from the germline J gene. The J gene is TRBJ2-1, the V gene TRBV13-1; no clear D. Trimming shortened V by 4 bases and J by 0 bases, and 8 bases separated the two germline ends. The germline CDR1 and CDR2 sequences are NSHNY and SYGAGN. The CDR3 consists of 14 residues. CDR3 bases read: TGTGCCAGCAGTCCCGATTATAACTATGCTGAGCAGTTC. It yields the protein CASSPDYNYAEQF. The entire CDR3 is CASSPDYNYAEQFF.

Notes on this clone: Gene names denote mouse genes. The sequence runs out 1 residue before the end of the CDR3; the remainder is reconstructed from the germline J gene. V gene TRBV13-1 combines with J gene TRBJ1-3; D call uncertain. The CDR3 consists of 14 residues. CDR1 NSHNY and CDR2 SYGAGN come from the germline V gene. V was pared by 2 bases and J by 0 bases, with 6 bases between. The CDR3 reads CASSEAGSGNTLYF. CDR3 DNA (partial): TGTGCCAGCAGTGAAGCGGGTTCTGGAAATACGCTCTAT.

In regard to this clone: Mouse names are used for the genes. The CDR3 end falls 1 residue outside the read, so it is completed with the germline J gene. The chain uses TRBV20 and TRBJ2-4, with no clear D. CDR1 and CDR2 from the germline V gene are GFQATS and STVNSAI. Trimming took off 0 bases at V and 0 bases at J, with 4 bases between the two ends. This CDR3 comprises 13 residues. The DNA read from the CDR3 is TGTGGTGCTAGGGATCTGAGTCAAAACACCTTGTAC. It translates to CGARDLSQNTLY. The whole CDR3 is CGARDLSQNTLYF.

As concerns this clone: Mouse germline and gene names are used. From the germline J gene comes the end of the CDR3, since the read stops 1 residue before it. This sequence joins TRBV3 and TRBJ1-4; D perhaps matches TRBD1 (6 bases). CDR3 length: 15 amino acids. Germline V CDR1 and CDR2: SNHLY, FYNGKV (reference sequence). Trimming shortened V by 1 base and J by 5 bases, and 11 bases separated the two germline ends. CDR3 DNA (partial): TGTGCCAGCAGCTTAGGCGGGGGCTGGAACGAAAGATTATTT. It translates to CASSLGGGWNERLF. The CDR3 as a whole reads CASSLGGGWNERLFF.

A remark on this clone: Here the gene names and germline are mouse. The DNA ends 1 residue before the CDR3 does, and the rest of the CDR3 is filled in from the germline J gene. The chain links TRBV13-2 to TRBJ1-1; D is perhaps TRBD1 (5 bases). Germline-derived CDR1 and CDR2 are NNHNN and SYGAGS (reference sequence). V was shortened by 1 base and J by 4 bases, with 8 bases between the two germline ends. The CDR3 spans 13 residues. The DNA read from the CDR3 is TGTGCCAGCGGTGATTTCGGGGGCACAGAAGTCTTC. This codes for CASGDFGGTEVF. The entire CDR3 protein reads CASGDFGGTEVFF.

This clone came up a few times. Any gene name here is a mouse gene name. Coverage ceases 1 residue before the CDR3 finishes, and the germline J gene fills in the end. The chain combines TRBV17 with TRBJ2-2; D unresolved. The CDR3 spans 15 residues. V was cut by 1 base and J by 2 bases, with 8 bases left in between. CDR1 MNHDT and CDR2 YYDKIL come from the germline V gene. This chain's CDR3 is CASSRGGWNTGQLYF. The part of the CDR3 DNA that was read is TGTGCTAGCAGTAGAGGGGGATGGAACACCGGGCAGCTCTAC.

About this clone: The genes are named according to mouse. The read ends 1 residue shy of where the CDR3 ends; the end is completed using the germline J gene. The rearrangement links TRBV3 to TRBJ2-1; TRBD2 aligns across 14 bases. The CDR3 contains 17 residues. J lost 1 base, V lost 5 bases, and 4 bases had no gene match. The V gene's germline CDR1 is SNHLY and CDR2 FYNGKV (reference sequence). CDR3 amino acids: CASSRDWGGLNYAEQFF. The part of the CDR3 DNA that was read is TGTGCCAGCAGCCGGGACTGGGGGGGCCTAAACTATGCTGAGCAGTTC.

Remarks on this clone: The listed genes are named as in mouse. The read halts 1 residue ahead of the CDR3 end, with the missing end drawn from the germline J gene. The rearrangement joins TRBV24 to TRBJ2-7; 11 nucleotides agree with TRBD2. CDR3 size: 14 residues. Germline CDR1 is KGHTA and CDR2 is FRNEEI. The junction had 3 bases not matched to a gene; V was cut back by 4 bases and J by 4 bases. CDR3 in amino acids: CASSPRLGGYEQYF. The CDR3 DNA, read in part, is TGTGCCAGCAGTCCCAGACTGGGGGGGTATGAACAGTAC.

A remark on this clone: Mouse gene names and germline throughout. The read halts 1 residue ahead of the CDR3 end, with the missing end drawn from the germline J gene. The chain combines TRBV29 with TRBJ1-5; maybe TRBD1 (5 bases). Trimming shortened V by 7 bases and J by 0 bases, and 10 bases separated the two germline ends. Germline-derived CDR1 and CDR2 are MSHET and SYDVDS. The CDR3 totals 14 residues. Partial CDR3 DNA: TGTGCTAGCACCCGGACACCTAACAACCAGGCTCCGCTT. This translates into CASTRTPNNQAPL. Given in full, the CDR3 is CASTRTPNNQAPLF.

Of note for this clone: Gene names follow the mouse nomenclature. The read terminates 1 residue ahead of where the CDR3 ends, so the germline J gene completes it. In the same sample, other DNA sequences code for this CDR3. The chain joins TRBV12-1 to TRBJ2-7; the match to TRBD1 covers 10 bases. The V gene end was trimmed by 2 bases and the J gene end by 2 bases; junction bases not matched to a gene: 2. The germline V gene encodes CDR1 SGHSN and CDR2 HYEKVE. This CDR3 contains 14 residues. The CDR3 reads CASSPGTGAYEQYF. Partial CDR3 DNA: TGTGCCAGCTCTCCCGGGACAGGGGCCTATGAACAGTAC. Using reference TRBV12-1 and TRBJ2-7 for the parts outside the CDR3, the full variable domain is DSGVVQSPRHIIKEKGGRSVLTCIPISGHSNVVWYQQTLGKELKFLIQHYEKVERDKGFLPSRFSVQQFDDYHSEMNMSALELEDSAMYFCASSPGTGAYEQYFGPGTRLTVL.

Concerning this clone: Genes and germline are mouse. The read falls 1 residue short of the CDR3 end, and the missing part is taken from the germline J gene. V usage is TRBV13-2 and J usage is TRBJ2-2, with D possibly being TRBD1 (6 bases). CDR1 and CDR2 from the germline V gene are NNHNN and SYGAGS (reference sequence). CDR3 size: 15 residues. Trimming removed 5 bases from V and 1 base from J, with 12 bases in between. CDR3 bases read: TGTGCCAGCGGGCTCCGGGACATAAACACCGGGCAGCTCTAC. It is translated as CASGLRDINTGQLY. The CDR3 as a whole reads CASGLRDINTGQLYF.

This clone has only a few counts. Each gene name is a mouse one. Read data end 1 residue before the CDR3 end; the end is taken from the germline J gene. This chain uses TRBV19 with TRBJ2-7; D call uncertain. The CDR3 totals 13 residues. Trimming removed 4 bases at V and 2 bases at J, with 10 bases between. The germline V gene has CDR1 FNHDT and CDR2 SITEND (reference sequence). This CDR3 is CASSSPGAYEQYF. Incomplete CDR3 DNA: TGTGCCAGCAGTTCACCGGGAGCCTATGAACAGTAC.

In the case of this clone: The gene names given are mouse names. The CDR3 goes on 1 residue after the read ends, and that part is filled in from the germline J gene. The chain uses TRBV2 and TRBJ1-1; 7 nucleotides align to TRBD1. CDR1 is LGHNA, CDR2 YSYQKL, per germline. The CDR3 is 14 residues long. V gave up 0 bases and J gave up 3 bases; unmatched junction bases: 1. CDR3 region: CASSQDRGDTEVFF. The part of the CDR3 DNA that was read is TGTGCCAGCAGCCAAGACAGGGGGGACACAGAAGTCTTC.

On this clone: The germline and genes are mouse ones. The part of the CDR3 DNA that was read is TGTGCCAGCAGCCGGGACAGGACCGGGCAGCTCTAC. It specifies CASSRDRTGQLY. The CDR3 in full is CASSRDRTGQLYF. The rearrangement joins TRBV14 to TRBJ2-2; 8 bases match TRBD1. The sequenced fragment ends 1 residue before the CDR3 boundary, so the rest is inferred from the germline J gene. Germline V gene lookup returns CDR1 SGHDT and CDR2 FRDEAV. The ends lost 5 bases at V and 5 bases at J; junction bases unmatched: 2. This CDR3 spans 13 amino acids. Based on the CDR3 plus reference TRBV14 and TRBJ2-2, the full variable domain is EAGVTQSPRYAVLQEGQAVSFWCDPISGHDTLYWYQQPRDQGPQLLVYFRDEAVIDNSQLPSDRFSAVRPKGTNSTLKIQSAKQGDTATYLCASSRDRTGQLYFGEGSKLTVL.

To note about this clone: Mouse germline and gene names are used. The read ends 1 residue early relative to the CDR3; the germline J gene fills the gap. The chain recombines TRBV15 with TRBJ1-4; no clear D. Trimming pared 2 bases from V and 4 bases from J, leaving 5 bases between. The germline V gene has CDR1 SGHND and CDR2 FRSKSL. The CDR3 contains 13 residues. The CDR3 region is CASSLTNNERLFF. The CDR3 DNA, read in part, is TGTGCCAGCAGTTTAACCAACAACGAAAGATTATTT.

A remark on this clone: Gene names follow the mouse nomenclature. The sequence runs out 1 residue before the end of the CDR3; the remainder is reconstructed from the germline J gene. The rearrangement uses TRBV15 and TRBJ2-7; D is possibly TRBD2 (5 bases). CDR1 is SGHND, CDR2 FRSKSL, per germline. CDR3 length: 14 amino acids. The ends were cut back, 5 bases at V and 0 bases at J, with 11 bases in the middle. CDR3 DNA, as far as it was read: TGTGCCAGCAGTCGCTGGGAGAGCTCCTATGAACAGTAC. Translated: CASSRWESSYEQY. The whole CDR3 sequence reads CASSRWESSYEQYF.

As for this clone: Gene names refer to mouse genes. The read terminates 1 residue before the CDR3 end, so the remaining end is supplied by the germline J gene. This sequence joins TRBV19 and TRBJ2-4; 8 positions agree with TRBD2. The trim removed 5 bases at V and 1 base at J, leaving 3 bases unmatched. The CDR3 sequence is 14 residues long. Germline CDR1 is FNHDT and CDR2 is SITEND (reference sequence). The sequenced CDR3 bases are TGTGCCAGCAGCCCGGACTGGGGTCAAAACACCTTGTAC. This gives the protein CASSPDWGQNTLY. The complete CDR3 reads CASSPDWGQNTLYF.

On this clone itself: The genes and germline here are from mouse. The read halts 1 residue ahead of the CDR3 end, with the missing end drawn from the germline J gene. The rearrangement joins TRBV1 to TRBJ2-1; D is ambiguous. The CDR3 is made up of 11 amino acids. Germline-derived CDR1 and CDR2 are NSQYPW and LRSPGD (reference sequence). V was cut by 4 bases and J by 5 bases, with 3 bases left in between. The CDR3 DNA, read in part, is TGCACCTGCAGTGGTAATGCTGAGCAGTTC. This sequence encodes CTCSGNAEQF. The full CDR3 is CTCSGNAEQFF.